This T cell receptor beta chain was observed in a study of shared clonotypes between healthy human individuals. Study in general: The study used three CD4 naive, three CD4 memory, two CD8 naive and one CD8 memory plate per donor.

Germline values: CDR1 SNHLY, CDR2 FYNNEI. V lost 4 bases and J lost 0, with 10 bases in between. There are 15 residues in the CDR3. Genomic DNA (from each subset) was split evenly across several immunoSEQ plates. Libraries were prepared by immunoSEQ multiplex PCR; TCRdb keeps only in-frame clonotypes and omits some of them. The sample lists some 2.1 million clones; 95% were seen once. The study's findings and limits: With several donors compared, 4% to 5% of naive CD4 clonotypes were shared. Relative to clonotypes present in all four donors, those not shared had lower generation probabilities.

Comment on this clone: What it recognizes is unknown.

Sequencing was done on a sample of naive CD4+ T cells sorted from blood. The subset: CD45RA+ positively selected. The TCR was taken from a man between 18 and 35 years old in good health. The V and J genes are TRBV2 and TRBJ2-1; no clear D. Written as DNA, the CDR3 is TGTGCCAGCAGTGTCTCCCGAGACTCCTACAATGAGCAGTTCTTC. It is translated as CASSVSRDSYNEQFF.